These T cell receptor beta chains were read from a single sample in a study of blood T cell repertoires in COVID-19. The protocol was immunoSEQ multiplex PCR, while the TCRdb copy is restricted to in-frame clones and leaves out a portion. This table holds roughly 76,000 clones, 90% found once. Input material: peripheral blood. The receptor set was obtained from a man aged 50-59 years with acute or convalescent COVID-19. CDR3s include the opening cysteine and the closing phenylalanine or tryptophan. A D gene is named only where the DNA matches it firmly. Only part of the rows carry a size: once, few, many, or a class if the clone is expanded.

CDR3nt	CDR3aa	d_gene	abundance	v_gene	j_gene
TGCGCCAGCAGCTTTACAGGGGAGAGAAATCAGCCCCAGCATTTT	CASSFTGERNQPQHF	TRBD1	.	TRBV5-1	TRBJ1-5
TGCGCCAGCAGCCAAGAAAGAGTTTCACCCCTCCACTTT	CASSQERVSPLHF	.	.	TRBV4-1	TRBJ1-6
TGTGCCAGTAGTGATCGGCCCGGGTTTACCTACAATGAGCAGTTCTTC	CASSDRPGFTYNEQFF	.	.	TRBV19	TRBJ2-1
TGTGCCAGCAGCTCCCCCCCAGGCTACACCTTC	CASSSPPGYTF	.	once	TRBV6-2/TRBV6-3	TRBJ1-2
TGTGCCAGTAGTATATTGGTCCAGGGTTACAATGAGCAGTTCTTC	CASSILVQGYNEQFF	.	.	TRBV19	TRBJ2-1
TGTGCCAGCAGCTTCCAGGGATGGGGAGAGACCCAGTACTTC	CASSFQGWGETQYF	.	.	TRBV5-6	TRBJ2-5
TGTGCCAGCAGTAAAGGGGGGGGCCATCAGCCCCAGCATTTT	CASSKGGGHQPQHF	.	.	TRBV27	TRBJ1-5
TGCGCCAGCAGCCTAACAGAGCACCAGGGGGGAACTGAAGCTTTCTTT	CASSLTEHQGGTEAFF	TRBD1	.	TRBV5-1	TRBJ1-1
TGTGCCAGCAAACTGATAGAGTCTGAAGCTTTCTTT	CASKLIESEAFF	.	.	TRBV12-3/TRBV12-4	TRBJ1-1
TGTGCCAGCAGCTCCTCCGGTCCAGATACGCAGTATTTT	CASSSSGPDTQYF	.	.	TRBV7-9	TRBJ2-3
TGTGCCAGCAGAGGGTCCTTGTGGGAGCCCCACGAGCAGTACTTC	CASRGSLWEPHEQYF	.	.	TRBV27	TRBJ2-7